The subject of this entry is one T cell receptor beta chain. The source of the sample is a study of shared clonotypes between healthy human individuals. Libraries were prepared by immunoSEQ multiplex PCR; TCRdb keeps only in-frame clonotypes and omits some of them. Here the sample spans about 490,000 clones, 70% to 80% being singletons. Germline CDR1 MNHEY, CDR2 SMNVEV (reference sequence). The CDR3 is 15 amino acids. The V and J ends lost 3 bases and 5 bases respectively, with 16 bases between them. The J gene is TRBJ1-2, the V gene TRBV27; possibly TRBD1 for D (5 bases). This TCR derives from a woman aged 40 to 55 in good health. Some clones in this sample may be carry-over from other donors' samples. Material for sequencing was PBMCs. The CDR3 region has the DNA TGTGCCAGCAGTTTGGCGGGGCACCGGGGGTATGGCTACACCTTC. This sequence encodes CASSLAGHRGYGYTF.